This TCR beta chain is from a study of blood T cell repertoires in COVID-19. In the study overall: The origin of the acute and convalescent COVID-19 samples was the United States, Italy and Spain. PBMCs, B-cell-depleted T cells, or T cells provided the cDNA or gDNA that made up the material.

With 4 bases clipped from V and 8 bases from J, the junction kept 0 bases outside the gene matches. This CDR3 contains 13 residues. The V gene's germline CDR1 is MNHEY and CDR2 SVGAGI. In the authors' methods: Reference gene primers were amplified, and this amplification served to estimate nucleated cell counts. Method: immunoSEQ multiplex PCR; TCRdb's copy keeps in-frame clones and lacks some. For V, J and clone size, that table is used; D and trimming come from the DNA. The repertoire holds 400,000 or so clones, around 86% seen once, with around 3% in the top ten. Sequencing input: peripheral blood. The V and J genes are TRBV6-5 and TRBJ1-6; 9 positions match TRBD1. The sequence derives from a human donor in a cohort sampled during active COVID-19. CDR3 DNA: TGTGCCAGCAGTTGGACAGGGGATTCACCCCTCCACTTT. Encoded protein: CASSWTGDSPLHF.